The 12 T cell receptor beta chains in this list originate from one sample, sequenced in a study of blood T cell repertoires in COVID-19. The data were produced by immunoSEQ multiplex PCR, yet TCRdb's version contains in-frame clones alone and is incomplete. The sample lists about 120,000 clones; 70% to 75% were seen once. The sequenced sample consisted of peripheral blood. These receptors were collected from a man aged 60-69 years with acute or convalescent COVID-19.

The CDR3 sequence is CAITRTKDTGELFF. The CDR3, as DNA: TGTGCCATCACTCGGACTAAAGACACCGGGGAGCTGTTTTTT. The chain uses TRBV10-3 and TRBJ2-2, with D perhaps matching TRBD2 (6 bases). V was pared by 7 bases and J by 3 bases, with 12 bases between. CDR3 length: 14 residues. Germline loops: CDR1 ENHRY, CDR2 SYGVKD.

This chain uses TRBV23-1 with TRBJ1-4; D not resolved. TRBV23-1 is an open reading frame, and its role is uncertain. This CDR3 is 15 amino acids long. The germline V and J ends were trimmed by 6 bases and 11 bases, with 22 bases remaining between them. The CDR3, as DNA: TGCGCCAGCAGCCCCTGGAGGACCGGCGGTGTTAAACTGTTTTTT. It specifies CASSPWRTGGVKLFF.

The chain is built from TRBV30 and TRBJ2-7, with 12 bases matching TRBD2. The CDR3 sequence is 17 residues long. Trimming took 1 base from V and 2 from J; bases not matched to a gene: 9. The germline V gene encodes CDR1 GTSNPN and CDR2 SVGIG (reference sequence). CDR3 protein: CAWSGTGTSGSAYEQYF. The CDR3, as DNA: TGTGCCTGGAGTGGAACCGGGACTAGCGGGTCCGCCTACGAGCAGTACTTC.

The V gene is TRBV6-5, the J gene TRBJ1-1; D gene ambiguous. Germline V lookup: CDR1 MNHEY, CDR2 SVGAGI. V lost 2 bases and J lost 4, with 8 bases in between. This CDR3 is built from 13 residues. CDR3: CASSYDRGTEAFF. The CDR3 DNA is TGTGCCAGCAGTTACGACCGCGGCACTGAAGCTTTCTTT.

There are a few counts of this clone. The rearrangement links TRBV5-6 to TRBJ2-3; 10 positions match TRBD2. The germline V gene encodes CDR1 SGHDT and CDR2 YYEEEE. The CDR3 covers 16 residues. V gave up 0 bases and J gave up 4 bases; unmatched junction bases: 5. CDR3 amino acids: CASSLAPSGRADTQYF. CDR3 coding DNA: TGTGCCAGCAGCTTGGCCCCCAGCGGGAGGGCAGATACGCAGTATTTT.

V usage is TRBV2 and J usage is TRBJ2-2; 7 nucleotides line up with TRBD2. Trimming took 7 bases from V and 1 from J; bases not matched to a gene: 6. The CDR3 is 15 amino acids. Per the germline V gene, CDR1 is SNHLY and CDR2 is FYNNEI. DNA for the CDR3: TGTGCCAGCAAAAAGGGACTACTGAACACCGGGGAGCTGTTTTTT. Encoded protein: CASKKGLLNTGELFF.

V and J are TRBV11-1 and TRBJ2-1; 8 nucleotides match TRBD1. The CDR3 extends over 15 amino acids. With V trimmed by 1 base and J by 7 bases, 6 bases remained unmatched. The germline V gene has CDR1 SGHAT and CDR2 FQDESV (reference sequence). CDR3 coding DNA: TGTGCCAGCAGCTTAGACCGGACAGGGTTAAATGAGCAGTTCTTC. Encoded protein: CASSLDRTGLNEQFF.

The chain joins TRBV18 to TRBJ2-5; 7 positions match TRBD1. Germline V gene data show CDR1 as KGHSH and CDR2 as LQKENI. Unmatched junction bases numbered 10, after V lost 4 bases and J lost 5 bases. This CDR3 is built from 15 residues. As DNA, the CDR3 is TGTGCCAGCTCACGGGCTCCCGACAGGGCTGAGACCCAGTACTTC. Its translation: CASSRAPDRAETQYF.

This chain links TRBV14 with TRBJ1-2; TRBD1 matches at 11 bases. After removal of 1 base from V and 8 bases from J, the junction contained 3 bases not matched to a gene. The germline gives CDR1 SGHDN, CDR2 FVKESK. The CDR3 is made up of 14 amino acids. CDR3 nucleotides: TGTGCCAGCAGCCAAGCCGGACAGGGGGCGGGCTACACCTTC. It is translated as CASSQAGQGAGYTF. The complete variable domain, with remaining parts taken from reference TRBV14 and TRBJ1-2, reads EAGVTQFPSHSVIEKGQTVTLRCDPISGHDNLYWYRRVMGKEIKFLLHFVKESKQDESGMPNNRFLAERTGGTYSTLKVQPAELEDSGVYFCASSQAGQGAGYTFGSGTRLTVV.

The chain links TRBV7-9 to TRBJ2-3; D is uncertain. Germline lookup yields CDR1 SEHNR and CDR2 FQNEAQ (reference sequence). V lost 5 bases, J lost 5 bases, and 8 bases lay in between. CDR3 size: 12 residues. CDR3 protein: CASSPSGDTQYF. CDR3 coding DNA: TGTGCCAGCAGCCCCTCGGGAGATACGCAGTATTTT. Using reference TRBV7-9 and TRBJ2-3 for the parts outside the CDR3, the full variable domain is DTGVSQNPRHKITKRGQNVTFRCDPISEHNRLYWYRQTLGQGPEFLTYFQNEAQLEKSRLLSDRFSAERPKGSFSTLEIQRTEQGDSAMYLCASSPSGDTQYFGPGTRLTVL.

The chain recombines TRBV6-4 with TRBJ2-3; D is possibly TRBD1 (5 bases). Between the trimmed V and J ends, which lost 5 bases and 2 bases, there was a span of 11 bases. This CDR3 region has 14 residues. Germline CDR1 is MRHNA and CDR2 is SNTAGT. CDR3 coding DNA: TGTGCCAGCAGTCGCTCAGGGAACACAGATACGCAGTATTTT. This gives the protein CASSRSGNTDTQYF.

This clone has only a few counts. V and J are TRBV5-8 and TRBJ2-5; the match to TRBD2 covers 7 bases. The trim removed 0 bases at V and 2 bases at J, leaving 4 bases unmatched. CDR1 is SGHTS and CDR2 is YDEGEE in the germline V gene. The CDR3 consists of 15 residues. The CDR3 nucleotides are TGTGCCAGCAGCTTGGGCGGGAGTCCGCAAGAGACCCAGTACTTC. It codes for CASSLGGSPQETQYF.